This section outlines one T cell receptor (beta chain) sequence together with its context. No antigen is known for it. No much larger clone exists at a distance of one base, and base qualities are not known. These data come from a study of blood T cell repertoires in COVID-19 (dated by TCRdb to the early 2020s). Regarding the complete study: Samples from collaborators originated in the United States, Italy and Spain and spanned both the acute and convalescent phases of COVID-19. The material from the prospective study consisted of cDNA or gDNA derived from T cells, B-cell-depleted T cells, or PBMCs. The dataset comprised deeply sampled blood TCRbeta repertoires from subjects exposed to, actively infected with, or recovered from COVID-19. A freely available public database, intended as a resource for researchers studying the immune response to SARS-CoV-2, is where the repertoires were released. Samples came from the ongoing ImmuneRACE study (first 160 participants) plus 1,254 subjects from 6 global collaborators. A de-identified subject ID, COVID-19 status, age in years and sex were almost always included in the sample metadata. Where HLA class I and class II types were available, the types were taken from metadata supplied by the sample provider, not from assay-based typing. What the research found in general, with its limitations: The quantity of clinical and demographic metadata differed by source and by participant and was supplied without curation.

TCRbeta CDR3 regions were amplified from genomic DNA by means of the immunoSEQ Assay, a bias-controlled multiplex PCR. In the source study's methods: Within the assay, amplification of reference gene primers was used to estimate how many nucleated cells each sample contained. To quantify the absolute abundance of each unique TCRbeta CDR3 rearrangement, sequence reads were collapsed and filtered. For each sample, productive Simpson clonality was calculated as the square root of Simpson's diversity index over productive rearrangements. Imported from immuneACCESS, the table was reduced by TCRdb to in-frame sequences with V and J called. These copies leave out some clones; in studies compared against another copy, an unresolved V gene accounts for under half, and the cause of the remainder is not known. That table gives V, J and clone size, and the DNA gave D and trimming. The sample records tens of thousands of clones, 86% of which are singletons. Of the sample, approximately 7.2% is held by the ten largest clones.

Whole blood was collected in K2EDTA tubes by collaborating institutions according to the institutions' own protocols. For TCRbeta analysis, collaborators shipped samples in one of three forms: frozen whole blood, isolated PBMCs, or DNA extracted from either of those sample types. The clonotype was recovered from a man aged 45-60 years with active COVID-19. Sequenced input: peripheral blood.

The DNA sequence follows: TGTGCCAGCAGTTTAGGTCTAGCGGGAGGGAACACCGGGGAGCTGTTTTTT. This codes for CASSLGLAGGNTGELFF. The V and J segments used are TRBV28 and TRBJ2-2; 11 of the junction bases match TRBD2. Looking up the germline V gene yields CDR1 MDHEN and CDR2 SYDVKM. At the junction V is shortened by 2 bases and J by 1 base; bases outside the gene matches: 3. Inclusive of the bounding cysteine and phenylalanine, the CDR3 is 17 residues long. Only CDR3 DNA is held: 51 bases, read in frame from base 1.